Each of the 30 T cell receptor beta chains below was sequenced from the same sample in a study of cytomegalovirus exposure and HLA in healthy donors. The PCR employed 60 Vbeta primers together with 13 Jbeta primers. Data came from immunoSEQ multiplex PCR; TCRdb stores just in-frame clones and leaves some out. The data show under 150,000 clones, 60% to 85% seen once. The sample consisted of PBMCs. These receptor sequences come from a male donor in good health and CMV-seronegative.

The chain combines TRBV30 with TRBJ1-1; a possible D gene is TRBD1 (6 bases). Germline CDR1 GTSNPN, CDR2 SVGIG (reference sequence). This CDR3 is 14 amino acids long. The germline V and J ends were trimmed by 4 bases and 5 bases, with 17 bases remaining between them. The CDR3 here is CAWTPTGRGTEAFF. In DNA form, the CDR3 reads TGTGCCTGGACCCCAACAGGGCGCGGAACTGAAGCTTTCTTT.

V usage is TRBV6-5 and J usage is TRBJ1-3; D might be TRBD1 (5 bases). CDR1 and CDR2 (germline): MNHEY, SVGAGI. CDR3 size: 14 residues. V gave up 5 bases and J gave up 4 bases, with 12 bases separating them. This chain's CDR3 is CASSPGLIGNTIYF. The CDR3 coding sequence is TGTGCCAGCAGTCCAGGGTTGATAGGAAACACCATATATTTT.

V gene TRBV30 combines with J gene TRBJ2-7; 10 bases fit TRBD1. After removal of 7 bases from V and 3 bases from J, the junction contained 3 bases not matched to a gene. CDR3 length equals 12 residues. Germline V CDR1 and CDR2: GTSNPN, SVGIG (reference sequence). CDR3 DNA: TGTGCCTCCCGGGACAGGGGCTACGAGCAGTACTTC. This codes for CASRDRGYEQYF.

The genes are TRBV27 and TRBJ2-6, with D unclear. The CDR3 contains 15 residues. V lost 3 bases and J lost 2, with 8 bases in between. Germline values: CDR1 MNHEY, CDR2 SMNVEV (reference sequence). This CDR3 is CASSFRPTGANVLTF. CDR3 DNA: TGTGCCAGCAGTTTCCGCCCTACTGGGGCCAACGTCCTGACTTTC.

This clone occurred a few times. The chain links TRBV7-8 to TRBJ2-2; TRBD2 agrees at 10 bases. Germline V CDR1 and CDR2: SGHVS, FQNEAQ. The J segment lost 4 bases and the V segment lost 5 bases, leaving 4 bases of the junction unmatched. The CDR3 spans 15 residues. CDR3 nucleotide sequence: TGTGCCAGCAGCACGTGGACTAGCGGCACCGGGGAGCTGTTTTTT. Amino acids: CASSTWTSGTGELFF. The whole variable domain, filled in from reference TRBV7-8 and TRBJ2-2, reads GAGVSQSPRYKVAKRGQDVALRCDPISGHVSLFWYQQALGQGPEFLTYFQNEAQLDKSGLPSDRFFAERPEGSVSTLKIQRTQQEDSAVYLCASSTWTSGTGELFFGEGSRLTVL.

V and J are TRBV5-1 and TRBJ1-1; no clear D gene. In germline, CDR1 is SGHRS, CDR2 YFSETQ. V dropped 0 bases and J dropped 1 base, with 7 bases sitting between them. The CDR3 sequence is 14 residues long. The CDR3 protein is CASSLGTANTEAFF. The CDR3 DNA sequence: TGCGCCAGCAGCTTGGGAACAGCGAACACTGAAGCTTTCTTT.

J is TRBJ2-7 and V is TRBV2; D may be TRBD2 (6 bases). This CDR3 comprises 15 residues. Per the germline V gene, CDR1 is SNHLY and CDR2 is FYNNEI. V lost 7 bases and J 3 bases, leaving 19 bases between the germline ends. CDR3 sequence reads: CASTSDRDFRYEQYF. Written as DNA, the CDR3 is TGTGCCAGCACGTCCGATAGGGACTTCCGCTACGAGCAGTACTTC.

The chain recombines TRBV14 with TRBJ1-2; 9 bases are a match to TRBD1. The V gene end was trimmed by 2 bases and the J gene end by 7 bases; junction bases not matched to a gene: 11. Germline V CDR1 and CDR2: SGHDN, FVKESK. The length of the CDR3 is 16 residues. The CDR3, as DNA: TGTGCCAGCAGCCAAATTAATACCGGGACAGGGCTTGGCTACACCTTC. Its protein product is CASSQINTGTGLGYTF.

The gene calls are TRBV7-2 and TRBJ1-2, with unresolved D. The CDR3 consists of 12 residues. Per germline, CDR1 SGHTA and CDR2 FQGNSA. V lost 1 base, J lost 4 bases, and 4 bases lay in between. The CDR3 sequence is CASSLVSYGYTF. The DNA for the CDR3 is TGTGCCAGCAGCTTAGTCAGCTATGGCTACACCTTC.

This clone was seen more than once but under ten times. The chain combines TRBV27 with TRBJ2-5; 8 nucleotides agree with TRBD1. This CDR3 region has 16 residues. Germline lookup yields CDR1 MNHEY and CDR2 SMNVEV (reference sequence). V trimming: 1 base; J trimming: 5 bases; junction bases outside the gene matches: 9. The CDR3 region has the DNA TGTGCCAGCAGTTTATATCCGGGACAGGATGAGGAGACCCAGTACTTC. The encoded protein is CASSLYPGQDEETQYF.

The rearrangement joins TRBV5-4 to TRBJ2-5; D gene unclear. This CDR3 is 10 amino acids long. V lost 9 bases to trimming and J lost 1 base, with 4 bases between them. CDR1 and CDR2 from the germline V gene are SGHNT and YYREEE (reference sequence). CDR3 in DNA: TGTGCCATCGGCCAAGAGACCCAGTACTTC. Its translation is CAIGQETQYF.

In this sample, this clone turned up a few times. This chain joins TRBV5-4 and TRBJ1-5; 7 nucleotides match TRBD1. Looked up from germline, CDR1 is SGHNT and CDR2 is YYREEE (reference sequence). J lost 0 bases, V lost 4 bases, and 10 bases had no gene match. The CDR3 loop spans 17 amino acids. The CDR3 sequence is CASSHRGSGTSNQPQHF. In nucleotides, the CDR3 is TGTGCCAGCAGCCACAGGGGATCAGGTACTAGCAATCAGCCCCAGCATTTT.

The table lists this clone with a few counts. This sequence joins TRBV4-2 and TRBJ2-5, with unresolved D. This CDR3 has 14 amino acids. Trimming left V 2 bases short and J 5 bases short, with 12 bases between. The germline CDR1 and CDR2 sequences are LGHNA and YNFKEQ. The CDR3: CASSQRSTVETQYF. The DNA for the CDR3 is TGTGCCAGCAGCCAACGGTCTACCGTGGAGACCCAGTACTTC.

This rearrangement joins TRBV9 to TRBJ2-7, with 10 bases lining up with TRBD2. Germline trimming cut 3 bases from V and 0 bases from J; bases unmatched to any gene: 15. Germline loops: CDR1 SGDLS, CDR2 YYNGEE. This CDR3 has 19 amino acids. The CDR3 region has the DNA TGTGCCAGCAGCGCGGGGGGAGCGGGAGGGCCAAAAAGCTCCTACGAGCAGTACTTC. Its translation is CASSAGGAGGPKSSYEQYF. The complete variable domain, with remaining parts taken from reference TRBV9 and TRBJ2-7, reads DSGVTQTPKHLITATGQRVTLRCSPRSGDLSVYWYQQSLDQGLQFLIQYYNGEERAKGNILERFSAQQFPDLHSELNLSSLELGDSALYFCASSAGGAGGPKSSYEQYFGPGTRLTVT.

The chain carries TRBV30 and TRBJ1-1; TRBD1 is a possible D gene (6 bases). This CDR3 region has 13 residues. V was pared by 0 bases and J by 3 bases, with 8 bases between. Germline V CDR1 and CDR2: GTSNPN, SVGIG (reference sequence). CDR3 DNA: TGTGCCTGGAGTGTAAGACAGGACACTGAAGCTTTCTTT. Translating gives CAWSVRQDTEAFF.

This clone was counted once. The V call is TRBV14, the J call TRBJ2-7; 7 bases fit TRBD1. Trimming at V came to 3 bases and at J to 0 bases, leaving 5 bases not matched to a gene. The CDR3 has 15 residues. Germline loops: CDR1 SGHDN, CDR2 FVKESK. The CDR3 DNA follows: TGTGCCAGCAGCCATACAGGACAGGCCTCCTACGAGCAGTACTTC. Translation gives CASSHTGQASYEQYF.

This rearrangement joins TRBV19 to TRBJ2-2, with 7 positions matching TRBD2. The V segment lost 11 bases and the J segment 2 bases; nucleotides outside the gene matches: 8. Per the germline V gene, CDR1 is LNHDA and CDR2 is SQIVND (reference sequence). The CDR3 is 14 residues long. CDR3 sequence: CAGSPSGNTGELFF. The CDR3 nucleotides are TGTGCCGGGTCGCCTAGCGGCAACACCGGGGAGCTGTTTTTT.

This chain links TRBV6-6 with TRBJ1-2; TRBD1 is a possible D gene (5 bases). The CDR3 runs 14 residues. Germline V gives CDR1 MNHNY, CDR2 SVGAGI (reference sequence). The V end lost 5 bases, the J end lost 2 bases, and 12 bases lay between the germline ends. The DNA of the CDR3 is TGTGCCAGCAGTGGAGGACGGGGGAACTATGGCTACACCTTC. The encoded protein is CASSGGRGNYGYTF.

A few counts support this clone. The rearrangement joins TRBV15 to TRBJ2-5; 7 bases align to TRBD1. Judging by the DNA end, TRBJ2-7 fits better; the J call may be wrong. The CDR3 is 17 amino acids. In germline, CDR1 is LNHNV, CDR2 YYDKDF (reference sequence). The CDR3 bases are TGTGCCACCAGCAGAGACCAATCCTCCAGGGGGAGCTACGAGCAGTACTTC. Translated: CATSRDQSSRGSYEQYF.

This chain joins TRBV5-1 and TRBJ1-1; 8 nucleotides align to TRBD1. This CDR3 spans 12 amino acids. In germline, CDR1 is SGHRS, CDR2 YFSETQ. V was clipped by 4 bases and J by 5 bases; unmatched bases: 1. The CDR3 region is CASSGQGTEAFF. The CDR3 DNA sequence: TGCGCCAGCAGCGGACAGGGAACTGAAGCTTTCTTT.

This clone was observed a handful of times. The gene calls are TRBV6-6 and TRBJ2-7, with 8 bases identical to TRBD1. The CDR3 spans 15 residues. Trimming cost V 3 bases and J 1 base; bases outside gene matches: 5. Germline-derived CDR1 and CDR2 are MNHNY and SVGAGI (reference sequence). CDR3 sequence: CASSYDNRGSYEQYF. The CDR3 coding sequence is TGTGCCAGCAGTTATGACAACAGGGGGTCCTACGAGCAGTACTTC.

In nucleotides, the CDR3 is TGTGCCAGTAGTATTTCGGGGGGCGAATACAATGAGCAGTTCTTC. It codes for CASSISGGEYNEQFF. The rearrangement uses TRBV19 and TRBJ2-1; possibly TRBD2 for D (7 bases). With 3 bases removed from V and 4 bases from J, the gap between germline ends came to 13 bases. Looked up from germline, CDR1 is LNHDA and CDR2 is SQIVND (reference sequence). The CDR3 is made up of 15 amino acids.

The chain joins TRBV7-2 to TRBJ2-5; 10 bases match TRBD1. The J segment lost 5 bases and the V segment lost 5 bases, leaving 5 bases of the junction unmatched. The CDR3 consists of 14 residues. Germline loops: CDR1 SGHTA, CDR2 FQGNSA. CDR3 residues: CASSGGTGVETQYF. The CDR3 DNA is TGTGCCAGCAGCGGAGGGACAGGGGTTGAGACCCAGTACTTC.

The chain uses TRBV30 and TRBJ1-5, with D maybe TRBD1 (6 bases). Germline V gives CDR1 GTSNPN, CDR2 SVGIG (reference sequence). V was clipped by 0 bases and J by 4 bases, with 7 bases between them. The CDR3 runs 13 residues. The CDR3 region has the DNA TGTGCCTGGAGTGTAACAGGGAATCAGCCCCAGCATTTT. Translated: CAWSVTGNQPQHF.

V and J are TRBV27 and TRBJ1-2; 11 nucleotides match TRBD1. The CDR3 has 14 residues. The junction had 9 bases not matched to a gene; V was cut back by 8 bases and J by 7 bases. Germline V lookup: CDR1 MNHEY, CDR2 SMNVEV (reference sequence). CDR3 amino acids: CASSRTGGAVGYTF. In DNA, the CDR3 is TGTGCCAGCTCAAGGACAGGGGGCGCGGTTGGCTACACCTTC.

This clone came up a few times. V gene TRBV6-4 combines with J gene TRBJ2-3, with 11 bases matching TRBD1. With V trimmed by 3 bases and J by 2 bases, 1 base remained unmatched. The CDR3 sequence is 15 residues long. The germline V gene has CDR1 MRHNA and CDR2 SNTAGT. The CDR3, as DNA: TGTGCCAGCAGTGAAGGACAGGGGGCCACAGATACGCAGTATTTT. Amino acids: CASSEGQGATDTQYF.

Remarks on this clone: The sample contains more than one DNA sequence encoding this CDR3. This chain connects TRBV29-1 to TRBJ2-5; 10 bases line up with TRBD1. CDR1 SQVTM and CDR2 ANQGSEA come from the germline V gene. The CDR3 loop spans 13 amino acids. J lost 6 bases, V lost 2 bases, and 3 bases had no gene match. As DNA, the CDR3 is TGCAGCGTTGAAAGGACAGGGGGGAAGACCCAGTACTTC. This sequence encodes CSVERTGGKTQYF.

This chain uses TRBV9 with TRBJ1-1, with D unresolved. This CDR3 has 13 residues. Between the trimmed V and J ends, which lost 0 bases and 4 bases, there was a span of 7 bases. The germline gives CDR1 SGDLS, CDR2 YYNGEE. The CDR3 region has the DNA TGTGCCAGCAGCGTAGGGACTACCACTGAAGCTTTCTTT. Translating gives CASSVGTTTEAFF. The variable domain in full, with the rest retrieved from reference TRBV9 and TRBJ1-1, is DSGVTQTPKHLITATGQRVTLRCSPRSGDLSVYWYQQSLDQGLQFLIQYYNGEERAKGNILERFSAQQFPDLHSELNLSSLELGDSALYFCASSVGTTTEAFFGQGTRLTVV.

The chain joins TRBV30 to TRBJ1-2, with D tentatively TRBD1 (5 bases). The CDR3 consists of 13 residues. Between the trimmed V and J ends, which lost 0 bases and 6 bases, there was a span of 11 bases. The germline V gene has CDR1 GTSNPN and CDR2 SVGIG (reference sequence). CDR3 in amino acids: CAWSVLGLDGYTF. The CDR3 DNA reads TGTGCCTGGAGTGTGTTGGGGCTGGATGGCTACACCTTC.

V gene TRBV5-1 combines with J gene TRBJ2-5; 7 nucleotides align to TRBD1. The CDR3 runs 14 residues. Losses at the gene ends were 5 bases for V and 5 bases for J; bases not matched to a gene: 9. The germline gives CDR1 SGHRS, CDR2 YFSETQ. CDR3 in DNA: TGCGCCAGCAGGGAGACAGGGAGTTCGGAGACCCAGTACTTC. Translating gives CASRETGSSETQYF.